This entry lists 30 T cell receptor beta chains sequenced from one sample in a study of identical twins. TCRdb fed the 5' RACE reads into MiXCR, producing one record per CDR3 protein. The profile shows hundreds of thousands of distinct CDR3 sequences, about 12% of them singletons. These sequences were also reported in another study, on yellow fever vaccine responses in identical twins.

The sequencing input was PBMCs. The receptor set was obtained from a woman younger than 35 in good health.

This clonotype was recorded only once. CDR3 in amino acids: CASSIRGGGEQFF. The CDR3 nucleotides read TGTGCCAGCAGCATCAGGGGGGGAGGTGAGCAGTTCTTC. The chain has TRBV9 and TRBJ2-1, with D perhaps being TRBD1 or TRBD2 (7 bases each). CDR3 length equals 13 residues. The germline V gene has CDR1 SGDLS and CDR2 YYNGEE. Trimming left V 4 bases short and J 9 bases short, with 14 bases between.

This clonotype came up many times. The chain recombines TRBV20-1 with TRBJ2-2; 7 bases match TRBD1. This CDR3 has 16 amino acids. Germline V CDR1 and CDR2: DFQATT, SNEGSKA (reference sequence). Trimming cost V 0 bases and J 3 bases; bases outside gene matches: 7. In DNA, the CDR3 is TGCAGTGCTAGAGATAGGAGAACAGGGGACACCGGGGAGCTGTTTTTT. Its translation: CSARDRRTGDTGELFF.

This clonotype occurred once. This rearrangement joins TRBV28 to TRBJ2-1; tentative D call: TRBD2 (6 bases). Trimming removed 5 bases at V and 0 bases at J, with 8 bases between. Germline CDR1 and CDR2: MDHEN and SYDVKM. CDR3 size: 14 residues. For the CDR3, the DNA is TGTGCCAGCAGTATGCGGGACTCCTACAATGAGCAGTTCTTC. It translates to CASSMRDSYNEQFF.

A few counts support this clonotype. The chain couples TRBV20-1 to TRBJ1-4, with D tentatively TRBD1 (6 bases). Germline CDR1 reads DFQATT; CDR2 reads SNEGSKA (reference sequence). Trimming shortened V by 2 bases and J by 8 bases, and 9 bases separated the two germline ends. This CDR3 contains 12 residues. The CDR3 nucleotides are TGCAGTGCTAGATCAGACAGGGAAAAACTGTTTTTT. Protein sequence: CSARSDREKLFF.

The CDR3 nucleotides read TGTGCCAGCAGGTCCACAGGGGCCCTCGAGCGCTACACCTTC. Translating gives CASRSTGALERYTF. This chain connects TRBV7-9 to TRBJ1-2; 7 bases line up with TRBD1. In germline, CDR1 is SEHNR, CDR2 FQNEAQ (reference sequence). This CDR3 has 14 residues. V shed 6 bases and J 9 bases; nucleotides not matched to a gene: 13.

The chain recombines TRBV20-1 with TRBJ2-7, with 13 positions matching TRBD2. Germline CDR1 and CDR2: DFQATT and SNEGSKA (reference sequence). CDR3 length: 15 residues. With 5 bases clipped from V and 2 bases from J, the junction kept 6 bases outside the gene matches. The CDR3 loop is CSAQIGLAGAYEQYF. Here the CDR3 DNA reads TGCAGTGCTCAAATCGGACTAGCGGGAGCCTACGAGCAGTACTTC.

J is TRBJ2-1 and V is TRBV27, with TRBD1 matching over 7 bases. The CDR3 runs to 15 residues. J lost 6 bases, V lost 4 bases, and 9 bases had no gene match. CDR1 MNHEY and CDR2 SMNVEV come from the germline V gene (reference sequence). CDR3 protein: CASSSGQWQGNEQFF. CDR3 sequence (DNA): TGTGCCAGCAGTTCGGGACAGTGGCAGGGCAATGAGCAGTTCTTC.

A few counts support this clonotype. The chain combines TRBV21-1 with TRBJ2-2; TRBD2 was called by the table and not checked on the DNA. TRBV21-1 is described as a pseudogene. The CDR3 totals 18 residues. The CDR3 loop is CASTPRSSGGPGTGELFF. As DNA, the CDR3 is TGTGCCAGCACCCCTAGGTCTAGCGGGGGACCGGGCACCGGGGAGCTGTTTTTT.

This rearrangement joins TRBV24-1 to TRBJ2-1, with 8 bases that match TRBD1. The CDR3 has 16 residues. The germline V gene has CDR1 KGHDR and CDR2 SFDVKD. V dropped 4 bases and J dropped 4; count of bases not matched to a gene: 8. CDR3 coding DNA: TGTGCCACCAGTGACTCGGACAGGGCCCTATACAATGAGCAGTTCTTC. Protein sequence: CATSDSDRALYNEQFF.

The chain joins TRBV3-1 to TRBJ1-4; D not resolved. Trimming removed 1 base at V and 7 bases at J, with 22 bases between. CDR3 size: 18 residues. Looked up from germline, CDR1 is LGHDT and CDR2 is YNNKEL (reference sequence). CDR3 nucleotide sequence: TGTGCCAGCAGCCAAGCTAGGAGTAGGGCCCTCTTGGCTGAAAAACTGTTTTTT. It specifies CASSQARSRALLAEKLFF.

The J gene is TRBJ2-1, the V gene TRBV7-9, with 10 bases fitting TRBD2. The length of the CDR3 is 17 residues. J was trimmed by 4 bases and V by 4 bases; bases with no gene match: 10. Germline CDR1 reads SEHNR; CDR2 reads FQNEAQ (reference sequence). CDR3 loop: CASSYPERGGYYNEQFF. CDR3 in DNA: TGTGCCAGCAGCTACCCGGAGCGGGGGGGGTATTACAATGAGCAGTTCTTC.

This chain uses TRBV3-1 with TRBJ2-1; possibly TRBD2 for D (6 bases). Germline V CDR1 and CDR2: LGHDT, YNNKEL (reference sequence). The CDR3 covers 12 residues. V was cut by 4 bases and J by 15 bases, with 16 bases left in between. The CDR3 region is CASSPQAGPGFF. In DNA form, the CDR3 reads TGTGCCAGCAGCCCCCAAGCGGGTCCAGGGTTCTTC.

The table lists this clonotype with a few counts. The genes are TRBV2 and TRBJ1-2; D call uncertain. The CDR3 sequence is 13 residues long. Germline V gives CDR1 SNHLY, CDR2 FYNNEI. V lost 3 bases and J lost 5, with 10 bases in between. CDR3 DNA sequence: TGTGCCAGCAGTGATTGGGGAGGGTATGGCTACACCTTC. It is translated as CASSDWGGYGYTF.

A few counts support this clonotype. The chain uses TRBV18 and TRBJ1-5; D remains ambiguous. Trimming cost V 6 bases and J 6 bases, with 12 bases left between them. The CDR3 consists of 13 residues. CDR1 is KGHSH, CDR2 LQKENI, per germline. CDR3 sequence (DNA): TGTGCCAGCTCCCAAACTGGGAGTCAGCCCCAGCATTTT. It codes for CASSQTGSQPQHF.

This chain joins TRBV20-1 and TRBJ2-5; D remains ambiguous. Per germline, CDR1 DFQATT and CDR2 SNEGSKA (reference sequence). Trimming left V 1 base short and J 5 bases short, with 14 bases between. This CDR3 comprises 14 residues. The CDR3 DNA sequence: TGCAGTGCTAGAGCCCCCTGGGGTGAGGAGACCCAGTACTTC. It specifies CSARAPWGEETQYF.

This clonotype appeared a few times. The V call is TRBV6-2 or TRBV6-3, the J call TRBJ2-7, with TRBD2 matching 7 bases. The V gene's germline CDR1 is MNHEY and CDR2 SVGEGT. Trimming took 6 bases from V and 6 from J; bases not matched to a gene: 14. The CDR3 length is 15 residues. CDR3 bases: TGTGCCAGCAGCCAGAGAGGGACTAATGCTCGCGAGCAGTACTTC. Translation gives CASSQRGTNAREQYF.

This clonotype was picked up a small number of times. The V call is TRBV6-1, the J call TRBJ2-4; no clear D. The length of the CDR3 is 14 residues. V lost 3 bases and J lost 1, with 7 bases in between. Germline assignment: CDR1 MNHNS and CDR2 SASEGT. CDR3 sequence: CASSDGMAKNIQYF. The CDR3 DNA sequence: TGTGCCAGCAGTGACGGAATGGCCAAAAACATTCAGTACTTC.

J is TRBJ2-2 and V is TRBV15, with D tentatively TRBD1 (5 bases). CDR1 LNHNV and CDR2 YYDKDF come from the germline V gene (reference sequence). The CDR3 contains 15 residues. Trimming removed 2 bases from V and 1 base from J, with 8 bases in between. The CDR3 sequence is CATSRFQGNTGELFF. The CDR3 coding sequence is TGTGCCACCAGCAGATTTCAGGGGAACACCGGGGAGCTGTTTTTT.

V gene TRBV11-3 combines with J gene TRBJ2-5; TRBD2 agrees at 10 bases. Germline trimming cut 4 bases from V and 4 bases from J; bases unmatched to any gene: 6. This CDR3 has 15 amino acids. The germline V gene has CDR1 SGHNT and CDR2 YENEEA. CDR3 region: CASSSSGSRAETQYF. The DNA of the CDR3 is TGTGCCAGCAGCTCTAGCGGGAGTAGGGCAGAGACCCAGTACTTC.

This clonotype was seen a few times. The V gene is TRBV12-3 or TRBV12-4, the J gene TRBJ2-3, with 10 positions matching TRBD2. The junction had 6 bases not matched to a gene; V was cut back by 5 bases and J by 1 base. The CDR3 sequence is 16 residues long. CDR3: CASSALAGARTDTQYF. DNA of the CDR3: TGTGCCAGCAGTGCGCTAGCGGGGGCCCGCACAGATACGCAGTATTTT.

The CDR3 spells CASSPTGTLSYNEQFF. For the CDR3, the DNA is TGTGCCAGCAGCCCCACCGGGACACTCTCCTACAATGAGCAGTTCTTC. The rearrangement links TRBV12-3 or TRBV12-4 to TRBJ2-1; D is perhaps TRBD1 (6 bases). The CDR3 spans 16 residues. Between the trimmed V and J ends, which lost 6 bases and 0 bases, there was a span of 15 bases.

This clonotype was seen many times. The chain uses TRBV12-3 or TRBV12-4 and TRBJ1-1; D is uncertain. V was shortened by 2 bases and J by 3 bases, with 10 bases between the two germline ends. The CDR3 consists of 14 residues. The CDR3 nucleotides read TGTGCCAGCAGTTTAAAAGGCTTAGACACTGAAGCTTTCTTT. Translating it yields CASSLKGLDTEAFF.

The genes are TRBV27 and TRBJ2-2; TRBD2 agrees at 8 bases. With V trimmed by 3 bases and J by 2 bases, 5 bases remained unmatched. Germline assignment: CDR1 MNHEY and CDR2 SMNVEV (reference sequence). The CDR3 is made up of 16 amino acids. The CDR3 DNA follows: TGTGCCAGCAGTTTCCGTAGCGGGGTTAACACCGGGGAGCTGTTTTTT. Translated: CASSFRSGVNTGELFF.

This clonotype was found a few times. V is TRBV28 and J is TRBJ2-5; 7 bases map to TRBD1. V dropped 2 bases and J dropped 1; count of bases not matched to a gene: 10. Looked up from germline, CDR1 is MDHEN and CDR2 is SYDVKM. CDR3 length: 17 amino acids. CDR3 amino acids: CASSLTGQAIPQETQYF. The CDR3 DNA reads TGTGCCAGCAGTTTAACCGGACAGGCAATCCCCCAAGAGACCCAGTACTTC.

This clonotype was observed a handful of times. The chain recombines TRBV20-1 with TRBJ2-3, with D perhaps being TRBD1 or TRBD2 (5 bases each). CDR3 length: 15 residues. Germline V CDR1 and CDR2: DFQATT, SNEGSKA (reference sequence). V shed 3 bases and J shed 0 bases, with 13 bases lying between them. The CDR3 DNA reads as TGCAGTGCTAGGAAACCGGGACGGAGCACAGATACGCAGTATTTT. Its protein product is CSARKPGRSTDTQYF.

This clonotype was picked up many times. The V gene is TRBV6-4, the J gene TRBJ2-3, with D tentatively TRBD2 (5 bases). Germline assignment: CDR1 MRHNA and CDR2 SNTAGT. V gave up 4 bases and J gave up 1 base, with 6 bases separating them. The CDR3 extends over 13 amino acids. CDR3 in amino acids: CASSVSGTDTQYF. The CDR3 nucleotides read TGTGCCAGCAGTGTTAGCGGCACAGATACGCAGTATTTT.

The chain combines TRBV20-1 with TRBJ2-2; TRBD1 might be the D (6 bases). CDR1 and CDR2 (germline): DFQATT, SNEGSKA (reference sequence). The CDR3 has 14 residues. Trimming took off 6 bases at V and 0 bases at J, with 11 bases between the two ends. CDR3 protein: CSARTETNTGELFF. CDR3 coding DNA: TGCAGTGCAAGGACAGAAACGAACACCGGGGAGCTGTTTTTT.

This clonotype was observed at least ten times. The chain employs TRBV7-4 and TRBJ2-1; D remains unclear. The CDR3 is 15 amino acids. Germline assignment: CDR1 SGHVT and CDR2 SQSDAQ. The V and J ends lost 7 bases and 5 bases respectively, with 18 bases between them. CDR3 sequence (DNA): TGTGCCAGCACCCTACGTCAGCTACGACACAATGAGCAGTTCTTC. Translation gives CASTLRQLRHNEQFF.

The gene calls are TRBV20-1 and TRBJ2-3; TRBD2 agrees at 14 bases. The CDR3 loop spans 14 amino acids. Per the germline V gene, CDR1 is DFQATT and CDR2 is SNEGSKA (reference sequence). Trimming at V came to 3 bases and at J to 8 bases, leaving 4 bases not matched to a gene. The CDR3 DNA reads TGCAGTGCTAGGCCGGGACTAGCGGGAGTTACGCAGTATTTT. The encoded protein is CSARPGLAGVTQYF.

This clonotype showed up just a few times. This chain connects TRBV7-9 to TRBJ1-6; 8 positions match TRBD1. The CDR3 has 14 residues. V shed 4 bases, J shed 10 bases, and the junction held 6 bases outside the gene matches. Germline V gene data show CDR1 as SEHNR and CDR2 as FQNEAQ (reference sequence). CDR3 amino acids: CASSSGQGESPLHF. DNA of the CDR3: TGTGCCAGCAGCTCCGGACAGGGTGAATCACCCCTCCACTTT.